This record looks at one TCR beta chain sequence and its context. The antigen remains unidentified. These data originate in a study of Tregs in tolerant kidney transplant recipients. Study-level results: Biological reproducibility was not directly addressed, but technical replication error appeared minimal.

The CDR3 is 16 residues long. Germline V gives CDR1 MNHEY, CDR2 SMNVEV (reference sequence). The V end was cut by 5 bases, the J end by 3 bases, with 16 bases between. Repertoires were generated with immunoSEQ multiplex PCR, while TCRdb's copy carries only in-frame clones and drops some. The sample contains approximately 260,000 clones, around 81% of which appear only once. V is TRBV27 and J is TRBJ2-2, with TRBD1 as a possible D gene (6 bases). The receptor was isolated from a human donor in good health. Sequenced: CD4+ T cells from blood. CDR3 in amino acids: CASSPYDRRYTGELFF. CDR3 bases: TGTGCCAGCAGTCCGTACGACAGGAGATACACCGGGGAGCTGTTTTTT.